This is a list of T cell receptor beta chains from one sample in a study of CD8 T cells in ankylosing spondylitis. TCRdb re-derived calls from the 5' RACE reads in MiXCR, one entry per CDR3 protein. The table records around 490,000 distinct CDR3 sequences, approximately 5.3% of them present only once. Sequenced material: blood, either unsorted or a sorted T cell fraction (not recorded which). The receptors were gathered from a male donor with ankylosing spondylitis. Each CDR3 is given with its conserved first and last residue. A D gene is named only where the DNA matches it firmly. Clone size, where shown, is once, few, many, or a class for clones that have expanded.

v_call,j_call,clone_size,d_call,cdr3_aa,cdr3_nt
TRBV7-2,TRBJ2-3,many,.,CASSLDRAPDTQYF,TGTGCCAGCAGCTTAGACAGGGCCCCAGATACGCAGTATTTT
TRBV12-3/TRBV12-4,TRBJ1-1,many,TRBD1,CASSAPGGANTEAFF,TGTGCCAGCAGTGCCCCAGGGGGCGCGAACACTGAAGCTTTCTTT
TRBV7-8,TRBJ2-3,few,TRBD2,CASSFAGVQSAQYF,TGTGCCAGCAGCTTTGCGGGAGTACAAAGTGCGCAGTATTTT
TRBV12-3/TRBV12-4,TRBJ1-2,many,.,CASSFWSAGGYTF,TGTGCCAGCAGTTTCTGGAGTGCGGGAGGCTACACCTTC
TRBV15,TRBJ1-1,many,.,CATSTATGLNTEAFF,TGTGCCACCAGCACAGCAACGGGATTGAACACTGAAGCTTTCTTT
TRBV3-1,TRBJ2-7,.,TRBD2,CASSQNRLAVHEQYF,TGTGCCAGCAGCCAAAATCGGCTAGCGGTCCACGAGCAGTACTTC
TRBV4-3,TRBJ1-2,many,.,CASSQEGKGEFYGYTF,TGCGCCAGCAGCCAAGAAGGGAAAGGGGAGTTTTATGGCTACACCTTC
TRBV12-3/TRBV12-4,TRBJ2-7,many,TRBD2,CASSDTPGLAYEQYF,TGTGCCAGCAGTGATACCCCGGGACTAGCCTATGAGCAGTACTTC
TRBV7-2,TRBJ1-6,many,.,CASSLVPDYNSPLHF,TGTGCCAGCAGCTTGGTGCCCGACTATAATTCACCCCTCCACTTT
TRBV4-3,TRBJ2-1,many,TRBD2,CASSPKRSRESMNEQFF,TGCGCCAGCAGCCCGAAACGCTCGCGGGAGTCTATGAATGAGCAGTTCTTC
TRBV6-5,TRBJ1-6,many,.,CASSLTEPFSYNSPLHF,TGTGCCAGCAGTTTGACCGAGCCCTTCTCCTATAATTCACCCCTCCACTTT
TRBV4-3,TRBJ2-3,many,.,CASSQRVADTQYF,TGCGCCAGCAGCCAAAGGGTGGCAGATACGCAGTATTTT
TRBV5-4,TRBJ2-5,many,TRBD2,CASSSTSGGRGETQYF,TGTGCCAGCTCCTCGACTAGCGGGGGGAGGGGAGAGACCCAGTACTTC
TRBV20-1,TRBJ2-7,many,TRBD1,CSARTLRGRPYEQYF,TGCAGTGCTCGTACTCTAAGGGGGCGACCCTACGAGCAGTACTTC
TRBV28,TRBJ2-7,many,.,CASSLAGVGYEQYF,TGTGCCAGCAGTTTGGCAGGGGTTGGCTACGAGCAGTACTTC
TRBV11-3,TRBJ1-1,.,.,CASSVDISAEAFF,TGTGCCAGCAGCGTTGACATCAGCGCTGAAGCTTTCTTT
TRBV12-3/TRBV12-4,TRBJ2-1,many,TRBD2,CASSTGLAGKEQFF,TGTGCCAGCAGCACGGGACTAGCGGGAAAAGAGCAGTTCTTC
TRBV4-2,TRBJ2-2,many,.,CASNPEVRGLTGELFF,TGTGCCAGCAACCCGGAAGTGCGGGGCCTTACCGGGGAGCTGTTTTTT
TRBV7-9,TRBJ2-3,many,.,CASSPARNTQYF,TGTGCCAGCAGCCCTGCGAGGAATACGCAGTATTTT
TRBV6-2/TRBV6-3,TRBJ2-1,.,.,CASSLRTQRSHNEQFF,TGTGCCAGCTCCTTAAGGACCCAGAGGTCCCACAATGAGCAGTTCTTC
TRBV9,TRBJ2-7,many,.,CASGPDPSDRAYEQYF,TGTGCCAGCGGACCGGACCCGTCGGACAGAGCCTACGAGCAGTACTTC
TRBV27,TRBJ2-5,many,TRBD2,CASGTGTSGTETQYF,TGTGCCAGCGGAACTGGGACTAGCGGGACGGAGACCCAGTACTTC
TRBV24-1,TRBJ2-2,many,.,CATSDRTVRGELFF,TGTGCCACCAGTGACAGGACAGTCCGCGGGGAGCTGTTTTTT
TRBV9,TRBJ2-7,.,.,CASSVQMSLGEQYF,TGTGCCAGCAGCGTCCAAATGTCCTTGGGCGAGCAGTACTTC
TRBV20-1,TRBJ1-6,many,.,CSAAGPNSPLHF,TGCAGTGCTGCAGGGCCCAATTCACCCCTCCACTTT
TRBV12-3/TRBV12-4,TRBJ2-1,many,.,CASSPLVASFNEQFF,TGTGCCAGCAGTCCACTAGTGGCATCCTTCAATGAGCAGTTCTTC
TRBV7-9,TRBJ2-1,many,.,CASSKDSSYNEQFF,TGTGCCAGCAGCAAGGACAGCTCCTACAATGAGCAGTTCTTC
TRBV20-1,TRBJ1-4,many,.,CTAREGRGNEKLFF,TGCACCGCCCGTGAGGGCAGGGGTAATGAAAAACTGTTTTTT
TRBV20-1,TRBJ2-7,many,.,CSARVAGASYEQYF,TGCAGTGCTAGAGTCGCGGGGGCCTCCTACGAGCAGTACTTC
TRBV7-3,TRBJ2-3,.,.,CASSPRGGASTDTQYF,TGTGCCAGCAGCCCTAGGGGGGGGGCTAGCACAGATACGCAGTATTTT
TRBV25-1,TRBJ1-4,many,.,CANEQNPGHFTLATNEKLFF,TGTGCCAACGAGCAAAACCCGGGACACTTCACCCTTGCAACTAATGAAAAACTGTTTTTT
TRBV5-6,TRBJ2-3,many,.,CASSPQGLGSTDTQYF,TGTGCCAGCAGCCCTCAGGGACTGGGGAGCACAGATACGCAGTATTTT
TRBV7-9,TRBJ1-2,many,.,CASRKDYGYTF,TGTGCCAGCAGGAAAGACTATGGCTACACCTTC
TRBV5-6,TRBJ2-2,many,TRBD1,CASRAGTGRTGELFF,TGTGCCAGCAGGGCCGGGACAGGGCGGACCGGGGAGCTGTTTTTT